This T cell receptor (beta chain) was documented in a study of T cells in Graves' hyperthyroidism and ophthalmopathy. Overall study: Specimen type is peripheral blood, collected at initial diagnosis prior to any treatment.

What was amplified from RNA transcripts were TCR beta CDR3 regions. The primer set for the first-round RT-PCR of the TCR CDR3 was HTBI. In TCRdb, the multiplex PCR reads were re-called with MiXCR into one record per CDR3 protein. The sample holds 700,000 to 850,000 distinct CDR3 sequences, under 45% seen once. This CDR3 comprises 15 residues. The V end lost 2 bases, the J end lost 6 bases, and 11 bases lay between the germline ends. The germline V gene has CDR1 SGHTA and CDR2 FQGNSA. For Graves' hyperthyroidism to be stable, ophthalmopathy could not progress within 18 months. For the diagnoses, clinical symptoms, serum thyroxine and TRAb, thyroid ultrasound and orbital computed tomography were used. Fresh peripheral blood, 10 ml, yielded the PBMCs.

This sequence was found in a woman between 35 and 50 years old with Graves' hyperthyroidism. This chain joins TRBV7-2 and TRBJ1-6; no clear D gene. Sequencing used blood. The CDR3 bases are TGTGCCAGCAGCTTATACCGGCAGGTTAATTCACCCCTCCACTTT. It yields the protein CASSLYRQVNSPLHF.